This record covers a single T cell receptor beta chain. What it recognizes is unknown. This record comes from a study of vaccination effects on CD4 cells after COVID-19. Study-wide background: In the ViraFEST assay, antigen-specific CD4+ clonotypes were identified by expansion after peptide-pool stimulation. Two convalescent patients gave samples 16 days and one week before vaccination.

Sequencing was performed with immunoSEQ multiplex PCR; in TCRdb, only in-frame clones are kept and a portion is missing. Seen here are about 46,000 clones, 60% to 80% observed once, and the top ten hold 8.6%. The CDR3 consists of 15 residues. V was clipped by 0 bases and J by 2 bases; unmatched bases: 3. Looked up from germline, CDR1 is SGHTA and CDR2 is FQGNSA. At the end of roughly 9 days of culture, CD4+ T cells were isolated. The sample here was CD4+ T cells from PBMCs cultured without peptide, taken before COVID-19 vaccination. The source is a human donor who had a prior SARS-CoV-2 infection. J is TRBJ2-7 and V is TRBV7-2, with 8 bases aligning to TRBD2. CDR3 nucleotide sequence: TGTGCCAGCAGCTTAGCTATTAGCGGGGCCTACGAGCAGTACTTC. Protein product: CASSLAISGAYEQYF. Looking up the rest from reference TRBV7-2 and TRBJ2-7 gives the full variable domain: GAGVSQSPSNKVTEKGKDVELRCDPISGHTALYWYRQSLGQGLEFLIYFQGNSAPDKSGLPSDRFSAERTGGSVSTLTIQRTQQEDSAVYLCASSLAISGAYEQYFGPGTRLTVT.